A single sample is the source of the 2 T cell receptor beta chains below, sequenced in a study of human thymus T cells. Resections that were taken during corrective heart surgery supplied the thymus tissue. Profiled with immunoSEQ multiplex PCR; TCRdb holds only in-frame clones, not every one. In the table there are approximately 70,000 clones, 85% to 95% of which are singletons. The sequencing input was thymus tissue. Every receptor here comes from a girl less than two years old with a congenital heart defect but otherwise immunologically healthy.

The chain is built from TRBV5-3 and TRBJ1-1; TRBD1 agrees at 7 bases. TRBV5-3 is assigned to the ORF class and has an uncertain function. The CDR3 length is 15 residues. J was trimmed by 4 bases and V by 2 bases; bases with no gene match: 8. Here the CDR3 DNA reads TGTGCCAGAAGCTTCCCCGACAGGGTAGGCACTGAAGCTTTCTTT. Protein product: CARSFPDRVGTEAFF.

V gene TRBV29-1 combines with J gene TRBJ2-3; D is possibly TRBD1 (5 bases). The CDR3 sequence is 14 residues long. Germline lookup yields CDR1 SQVTM and CDR2 ANQGSEA. The germline V and J ends were trimmed by 6 bases and 2 bases, with 15 bases remaining between them. The CDR3 loop is CSVRRGRNTDTQYF. CDR3 DNA sequence: TGCAGCGTGAGAAGGGGCCGAAACACAGATACGCAGTATTTT.